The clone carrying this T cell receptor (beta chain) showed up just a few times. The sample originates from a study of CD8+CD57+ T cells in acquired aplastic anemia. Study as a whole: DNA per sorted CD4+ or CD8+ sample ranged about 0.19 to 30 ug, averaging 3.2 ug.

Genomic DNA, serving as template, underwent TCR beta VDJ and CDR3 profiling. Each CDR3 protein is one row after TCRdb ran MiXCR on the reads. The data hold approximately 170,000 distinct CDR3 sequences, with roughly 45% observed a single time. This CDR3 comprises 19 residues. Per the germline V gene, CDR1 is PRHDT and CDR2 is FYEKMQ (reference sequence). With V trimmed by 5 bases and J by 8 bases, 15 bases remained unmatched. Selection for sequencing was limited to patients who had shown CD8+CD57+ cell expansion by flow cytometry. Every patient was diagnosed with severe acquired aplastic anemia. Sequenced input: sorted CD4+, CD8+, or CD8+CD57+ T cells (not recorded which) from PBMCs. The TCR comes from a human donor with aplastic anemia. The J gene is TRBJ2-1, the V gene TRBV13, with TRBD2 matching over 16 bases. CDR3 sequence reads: CASSLLPGLAGGPRYEQFF. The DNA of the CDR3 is TGTGCCAGCAGCCTACTCCCGGGACTAGCGGGAGGGCCTAGGTATGAGCAGTTCTTC.